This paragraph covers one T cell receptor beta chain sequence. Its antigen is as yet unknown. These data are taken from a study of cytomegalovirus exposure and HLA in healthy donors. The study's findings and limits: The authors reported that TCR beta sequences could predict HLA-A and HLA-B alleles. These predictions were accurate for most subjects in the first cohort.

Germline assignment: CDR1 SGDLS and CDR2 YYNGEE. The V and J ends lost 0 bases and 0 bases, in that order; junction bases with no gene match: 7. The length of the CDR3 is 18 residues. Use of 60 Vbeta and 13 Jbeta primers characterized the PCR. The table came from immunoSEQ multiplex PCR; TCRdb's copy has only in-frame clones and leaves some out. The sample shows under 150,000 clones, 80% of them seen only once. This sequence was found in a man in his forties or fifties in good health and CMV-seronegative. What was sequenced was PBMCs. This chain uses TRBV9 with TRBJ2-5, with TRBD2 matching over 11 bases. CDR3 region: CASSVGLAGGLYQETQYF. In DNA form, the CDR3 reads TGTGCCAGCAGCGTAGGGCTAGCGGGAGGTCTGTACCAAGAGACCCAGTACTTC.